Presented here are 21 T cell receptor delta chains from one specimen sequenced in a study of γδ T cells in repeated Plasmodium falciparum infection. TCRdb reapplied CATT to the multiplex PCR reads. The sample records 85,000 to 95,000 delta-chain clones, 1.4% to 1.5% being singletons. Bulk repertoires came from Vgamma9/Vdelta2+ or Vdelta2-negative gammadelta T cells flow-sorted from PBMC. The sequenced material came from gamma-delta T cells from blood. The receptors derive from a pool of human donors (malaria-infected and uninfected, not separated).

To note about this clone: TCRdb assigns this DNA the protein of a much larger clone, which departs from its translation at residue 10; this likely reflects a read error, and the protein shown comes from translating the DNA. Written as DNA, the CDR3 is TGTGCTCTTACCCGAGGGCCTTACTTGCACACCGATAAACTCATCTTT. Translation gives CALTRGPYLHTDKLIF. The chain links TRDV1 to TRDJ1; D gene uncertain. The J gene is absent in TCRdb and was assigned here via DNA matching to germline. CDR3 size: 16 residues. V lost 8 bases, J lost 0 bases, and 19 bases lay in between. Looked up from germline, CDR1 is TSWWSYY and CDR2 is QGS.

In this sample, this clone turned up a few times. TCRdb assigns this DNA the protein of a much larger clone, which departs from its translation at residue 3; this likely reflects a read error, and the protein shown comes from translating the DNA. CDR3 amino acids: CAPGELTSWGICPYTDKLIF. The CDR3 region has the DNA TGTGCTCCTGGGGAACTAACCTCTTGGGGGATATGCCCCTACACCGATAAACTCATCTTT. The rearrangement uses TRDV1 and TRDJ1; 9 bases fit TRDD3. TCRdb carries no J gene annotation; the J gene was assigned here by matching the DNA with germline. CDR3 length: 20 amino acids. Germline loops: CDR1 TSWWSYY, CDR2 QGS.

Notes on this clone: A far larger clone is a single base away, which makes a read error likely. In the same sample, other DNA sequences code for this CDR3. The rearrangement links TRDV1 to TRDJ1; no reliable D call. The CDR3 length is 15 residues. The V gene's germline CDR1 is TSWWSYY and CDR2 QGS. Trimming pared 2 bases from V and 0 bases from J, leaving 10 bases between. The CDR3 sequence is CALGELGFYTDKLIF. CDR3 coding DNA: TGTGCTCTTGGGGAATTAGGGTTTTACACCGATAAACTCATCTTT.

The table lists this clone with a few counts. A far larger clone differs by one base, so this is likely a read error. The identical CDR3 is also encoded by other nucleotide sequences in the sample. The V and J genes are TRDV1 and TRDJ1, with D perhaps assigned TRDD2 or TRDD3 (5 bases each). TCRdb is silent on the J gene; assignment here came from matching the DNA to germline. CDR3 size: 21 residues. The germline V gene encodes CDR1 TSWWSYY and CDR2 QGS. The V end lost 3 bases, the J end lost 0 bases, and 29 bases lay between the germline ends. As DNA, the CDR3 is TGTGCTCTTGGGGAGCTCCTAAATTTAGGCCCGGGGGCTAAGTACACCGATAAACTCATCTTT. The encoded protein is CALGELLNLGPGAKYTDKLIF.

This clone was seen a handful of times. The translation of this DNA and the TCRdb protein of a much larger clone differ at residue 4, probably owing to a read error; the protein shown here is translated from the DNA. The chain employs TRDV3 and TRDJ1; TRDD3 agrees at 9 bases. TCRdb is silent on the J gene; assignment here came from matching the DNA to germline. CDR1 and CDR2 from the germline V gene are TVYSNPD and GDNSRS (reference sequence). This CDR3 is 17 amino acids long. V shed 1 base and J 5 bases; nucleotides not matched to a gene: 17. The CDR3 nucleotides are TGTGCCTTTACACCCCGACACTGGGGGAGCGAAGAGGATAAACTCATCTTT. Translating gives CAFTPRHWGSEEDKLIF.

On this clone itself: TCRdb lists the protein of a much larger clone for this DNA, which differs at residue 9, so this is likely a read error; the protein given here is translated from the DNA itself. The chain recombines TRDV2 with TRDJ1; perhaps TRDD3 as D (6 bases). TCRdb lists no J gene, so it was determined here by aligning the DNA to germline. CDR1 is GEAIGNYY, CDR2 EKD, per germline. This CDR3 has 14 residues. Trimming took off 3 bases at V and 4 bases at J, with 14 bases between the two ends. The CDR3, as DNA: TGTGCCTGTGACCCCTTGGGGGCTAGCGATAAACTCATCTTT. It yields the protein CACDPLGASDKLIF.

Note on this clone: This is likely an artifact of a read error, given a far larger clone one base away. Other DNA sequences in the same sample also yield this CDR3. Here the V gene is TRDV1, but the J gene went uncalled; TRDD3, as called in the table, went unchecked against the DNA. The CDR3 has 16 amino acids. Per the germline V gene, CDR1 is TSWWSYY and CDR2 is QGS. CDR3 DNA sequence: TGTGCTCTTGGGGACTATCTTGCCTCTCACACCGATAAACTCATTTTT. It translates to CALGDYLASHTDKLIF.

This clone showed up just a few times. This likely traces to a read error, being one base from a far larger clone. Additional DNA sequences in this sample encode the identical CDR3. The chain has TRDV1 and TRDJ2; 8 positions match TRDD3. This CDR3 has 16 amino acids. V lost 6 bases and J lost 5; bases outside the gene matches: 11. Germline V lookup: CDR1 TSWWSYY, CDR2 QGS. CDR3 coding DNA: TGTGCTCTTGGCTGGGGGACCCCCTGGACCACAGCACAACTCTTCTTT. Residues: CALGWGTPWTTAQLFF.

A note on this clone: TCRdb's entry gives the protein of a much larger clone, which mismatches this DNA's translation at residue 9, likely from a read error; the protein reported here is translated from the DNA. The J gene was not called, though the V gene is TRAV38-2/DV8; TRDD3, the table's D call, lacks a check against the DNA. Per the germline V gene, CDR1 is TSESDYY and CDR2 is QEAYKQQN. This CDR3 region has 19 residues. The CDR3 here is CAYRSGDEAGSYVGKGLIF. CDR3 DNA: TGTGCTTATAGGAGTGGCGATGAAGCGGGTTCCTACGTGGGAAAGGGGCTCATCTTT.

For this clone: The amino acid sequence in TCRdb belongs to a much larger clone and departs from this DNA's translation at residue 12, likely a sequencing read error; the sequence shown is translated from the DNA. V and J are TRDV1 and TRDJ1; 7 bases are shared with TRDD3. J was trimmed by 3 bases and V by 1 base; bases with no gene match: 26. Germline V gives CDR1 TSWWSYY, CDR2 QGS. The CDR3 extends over 22 amino acids. CDR3 DNA sequence: TGTGCTCTTGGGGAACAAAGTCGATGGTCGGGTCCATACTGGGGATTACCCGATAAACTCATCTTT. This encodes CALGEQSRWSGPYWGLPDKLIF.

As to this clone: Translating this DNA gives a protein that differs at residue 5 from the TCRdb one, which belongs to a much larger clone; a read error is likely, and the protein shown is this translation. This sequence joins TRDV2 and TRDJ2; 12 positions agree with TRDD3. Trimming at V came to 3 bases and at J to 0 bases, leaving 7 bases not matched to a gene. The CDR3 sequence is 18 residues long. Per the germline V gene, CDR1 is GEAIGNYY and CDR2 is EKD. The CDR3 coding sequence is TGTGCCTGTGACGCCGTACTGGGGGATACTTCTTTGACAGCACAACTCTTCTTT. Protein sequence: CACDAVLGDTSLTAQLFF.

On this clone itself: This DNA's translation differs at residue 19 from TCRdb's protein, which comes from a much larger clone; a read error is likely, and the protein shown is translated from the DNA. The genes are TRDV1 and TRDJ1; TRDD3 matches at 7 bases. From germline, CDR1 is TSWWSYY and CDR2 QGS. The CDR3 covers 23 residues. CDR3 residues: CALGEYLSPIRKLTLGVTHKLIF. CDR3 nucleotides: TGTGCTCTTGGGGAATATCTTTCCCCGATTAGGAAACTCACTCTGGGGGTCACCCATAAACTCATCTTT.

With regard to this clone: The amino acid sequence in TCRdb belongs to a much larger clone and departs from this DNA's translation at residue 13, likely a sequencing read error; the sequence shown is translated from the DNA. This rearrangement joins TRDV2 to TRDJ1, with TRDD3 matching 13 bases. The J gene is not listed in TCRdb, so it was assigned here from a DNA match to germline. The CDR3 is 21 residues long. The V gene end was trimmed by 3 bases and the J gene end by 0 bases; junction bases not matched to a gene: 18. Germline V gene data show CDR1 as GEAIGNYY and CDR2 as EKD. This chain's CDR3 is CACDPVLGDTRVRSYTDKLIF. The CDR3 bases are TGTGCCTGTGACCCTGTACTGGGGGATACGCGCGTACGATCTTACACCGATAAACTCATCTTT.

Concerning this clone itself: A much larger clone differs from this one at a single base, so this may be a read error. V is TRDV1 and J is TRDJ1, with a possible D match to TRDD2 (5 bases). Germline CDR1 and CDR2: TSWWSYY and QGS. The CDR3 consists of 15 residues. The CDR3 sequence is CALGELGAYTDKPIF. CDR3 nucleotides: TGTGCTCTTGGGGAACTGGGAGCCTACACCGATAAACCCATCTTT.

The table lists this clone with a few counts. A far larger clone is off by one base, so a read error is likely. Other DNA sequences within the sample encode an identical CDR3. The genes are TRDV1 and TRDJ2, with TRDD3 matching over 8 bases. With V trimmed by 0 bases and J by 1 base, 16 bases remained unmatched. The CDR3 is 21 amino acids. Germline-derived CDR1 and CDR2 are TSWWSYY and QGS. This CDR3 reads CALGELRTGGYVLVLTAQLFF. Written as DNA, the CDR3 is TGTGCTCTTGGGGAACTGCGTACTGGGGGTTACGTCTTGGTTTTGACAGCACAACTCTTCTTT.

Concerning this clone: The protein recorded in TCRdb matches a much larger clone and deviates from this DNA's translation at residue 5, suggesting a read error; the protein here is obtained by translating the DNA. The rearrangement joins TRDV1 to TRDJ1; D might be TRDD3 (6 bases). In the absence of a J gene in TCRdb, the DNA was matched to germline to assign it here. There are 22 residues in the CDR3. The V gene lost 4 bases and the J gene lost 0 bases, with 33 bases spanning the gap. Germline V gives CDR1 TSWWSYY, CDR2 QGS. The CDR3 reads CALGGLSPAYAWRIPYTDKLIF. CDR3 DNA sequence: TGTGCTCTTGGGGGACTTTCGCCTGCCTACGCCTGGAGGATACCGTACACCGATAAACTCATCTTT.

Points on this clone: The likely explanation is a read error, given a far larger clone one base away. Other DNA sequences of this sample code for an identical CDR3. No J gene was named, though the V gene is TRDV1; the D call TRDD3 from the table was never checked on the DNA. The CDR3 loop spans 21 amino acids. The germline gives CDR1 TSWWSYY, CDR2 QGS. CDR3 loop: CALGDHLPTGVPLRDTDKLIF. For the CDR3, the DNA is TGTGCTCTTGGGGATCACCTTCCTACGGGGGTCCCACTGAGGGACACCGATAAGCTCATCTTT.

Concerning this clone itself: TCRdb attributes to this sequence the protein of a much larger clone, which differs from the DNA translation at residue 17; a read error is likely, and the protein displayed is translated from the DNA. The chain couples TRDV1 to TRDJ1, with 12 bases lining up with TRDD3. Matching the DNA to germline supplied the J gene, which TCRdb does not give. The CDR3 loop spans 25 amino acids. Germline V gene data show CDR1 as TSWWSYY and CDR2 as QGS. The CDR3 sequence: CALGELQSSYTKTGGYTSSPDKLIF. The CDR3 region has the DNA TGTGCCCTTGGGGAACTACAGTCTTCCTACACAAAAACTGGGGGATACACGTCCTCCCCCGATAAACTCATCTTT.

This clone occurred a few times. This rearrangement joins TRDV1 to TRDJ1; D may be TRDD3 (6 bases). Assignment of the J gene here rests on matching the DNA to germline, because TCRdb gives none. Germline CDR1 and CDR2: TSWWSYY and QGS. V gave up 0 bases and J gave up 2 bases, with 22 bases separating them. The CDR3 is 19 amino acids. The DNA of the CDR3 is TGTGCTCTTGGGGAACTCCCTAAAGAGGTGGTGGGGATTACCGATAAACTCATCTTT. Protein sequence: CALGELPKEVVGITDKLIF.

This clone was counted only a few times. The protein in TCRdb stems from a much larger clone and differs at residue 8 from this DNA's translation, likely a read error; here the protein is translated from the DNA. The chain combines TRDV1 with TRDJ1; 7 nucleotides line up with TRDD3. The J gene, absent from TCRdb, was called here by matching the DNA to germline. V shed 1 base and J 5 bases; nucleotides not matched to a gene: 13. The CDR3 spans 17 residues. Germline V gene sequence: CDR1 TSWWSYY, CDR2 QGS. The CDR3 loop reads CALGEPPCGGIPDKLIF. CDR3 nucleotides: TGTGCTCTTGGGGAACCGCCCTGCGGGGGGATCCCAGATAAACTCATCTTT.

The chain links TRDV2 to TRDJ3, with D uncertain. TCRdb carries no J gene annotation; the J gene was assigned here by matching the DNA with germline. Germline loops: CDR1 GEAIGNYY, CDR2 EKD. This CDR3 is built from 22 residues. Trimming removed 0 bases from V and 2 bases from J, with 25 bases in between. CDR3 protein: CACDTLSDVARPQPWDTRQMFF. CDR3 bases: TGTGCCTGTGACACCCTCAGCGACGTCGCCCGCCCCCAGCCCTGGGACACCCGACAGATGTTTTTC.